Listed below are T cell receptor beta chains from one sample, sequenced in a study of ipilimumab plus nivolumab after autologous stem cell transplantation. The data were produced by immunoSEQ multiplex PCR, yet TCRdb's version contains in-frame clones alone and is incomplete. There are some 17,000 clones in the sample; around four fifths occur only once, and around 9.6% lies in the top ten. This specimen consisted of PBMCs, obtained in a trial of ipilimumab plus nivolumab as post-transplant consolidation. The receptor set was obtained from a male donor with diffuse large B-cell lymphoma. Both conserved end residues are part of each CDR3. Each record gives: clone size, V gene, D gene, J gene, CDR3 DNA, CDR3 protein. A D gene is named only where the DNA matches it firmly. For some rows the clone size is stated as once, few or many, or as a class when expanded; others skip it.

>.|TRBV6-5|.|TRBJ1-1
TGTGCCAGCAGTTACTCGGGGGGGCGGCTGAACACTGAAGCTTTCTTT
CASSYSGGRLNTEAFF
>.|TRBV6-6|TRBD1|TRBJ1-4
TGTGCCAGCAGTGCCGGACAGGGCGGCGAAAAACTGTTTTTT
CASSAGQGGEKLFF
>.|TRBV7-9|.|TRBJ2-7
TGTGCCAGCAGCTTCTCAAGTGGCGAGCAGTACTTC
CASSFSSGEQYF
>few|TRBV4-1|.|TRBJ1-5
TGCGCCAGCAGCCAAGATTACGGGGGCCCTAATCAGCCCCAGCATTTT
CASSQDYGGPNQPQHF
>.|TRBV6-6|TRBD2|TRBJ2-5
TGTGCCAGCGCACGGGGGGGGGCCTTGGAGACCCAGTACTTC
CASARGGALETQYF
>once|TRBV6-1|.|TRBJ1-1
TGTGCCAGCATGGGAATCTCGAACACTGAAGCTTTCTTT
CASMGISNTEAFF
>few|TRBV2|.|TRBJ1-2
TGTGCCAGCCAATATGACTATGGCTACACCTTC
CASQYDYGYTF
>.|TRBV30|.|TRBJ1-5
TGTGCCTGGAGTACCCGGGGTCTGCAGCCCCAGCATTTT
CAWSTRGLQPQHF
>.|TRBV6-1|.|TRBJ2-7
TGTGCCAGCATTGGACAGCCAACCTACGAGCAGTACTTC
CASIGQPTYEQYF
>.|TRBV15|TRBD1|TRBJ1-2
TGTGCCACCAGCACCCGGACAGGGGATGGCTACACCTTC
CATSTRTGDGYTF
>.|TRBV7-9|.|TRBJ1-4
TGTGCCAGCAGCGCGCAGGGAGTAAGGGATGAAAAACTGTTTTTT
CASSAQGVRDEKLFF
>few|TRBV11-2|TRBD2|TRBJ2-5
TGTGCCAGCAGCCCCGGACTAGCGGCATCCCAAGAGACCCAGTACTTC
CASSPGLAASQETQYF
>.|TRBV28|.|TRBJ1-5
TGTGCCAGCAGTTTATCGGCAGGGAGGGTTCAGCCCCAGCATTTT
CASSLSAGRVQPQHF
>once|TRBV19|TRBD1|TRBJ2-7
TGTGCCAGTGCGACGCAGGGGGCAGGCTACGAGCAGTACTTC
CASATQGAGYEQYF
>.|TRBV15|TRBD2|TRBJ2-3
TGTGCCACCAGCCCTGGGCGCCAGCGGGGGGCCTTGGATACGCAGTATTTT
CATSPGRQRGALDTQYF
>.|TRBV4-1|TRBD2|TRBJ2-3
TGCGCCAGCAGCCAAGTAACTAGCGGGGTTACAGATACGCAGTATTTT
CASSQVTSGVTDTQYF
>few|TRBV2|.|TRBJ2-1
TGTGCCAGCAGTGCCCAGGACTCCTACTGGGAGCAGTTCTTC
CASSAQDSYWEQFF
>.|TRBV5-1|TRBD1|TRBJ2-3
TGCGCCAGCAGCTTGAGGGGACAGACTGAACTCACAGATACGCAGTATTTT
CASSLRGQTELTDTQYF
>.|TRBV7-6|.|TRBJ2-7
TGTGCCAGCAGCGAAACCGAAGCCTACGAGCAGTACTTC
CASSETEAYEQYF
>few|TRBV21-1|.|TRBJ2-4
TGTGCCCTGGGGGAGACGGCCAAAAACATTCAGTACTTC
CALGETAKNIQYF
>few|TRBV4-3|.|TRBJ2-1
TGCGCCAGCAGCCGGGACAACAGCGTTCCGAATGAGCAGTTCTTC
CASSRDNSVPNEQFF
>.|TRBV10-3|TRBD1|TRBJ2-7
TGTGCCATCAGTCCCTTGGACAGGGAGTACGAGCAGTACTTC
CAISPLDREYEQYF
>.|TRBV4-1|.|TRBJ2-7
TGCGCCAGCAGCCAAGGGCAGGGAACGACCAATGGGCAGTACTTC
CASSQGQGTTNGQYF
>.|TRBV6-5|TRBD1|TRBJ1-5
TGTGCCAGCAGGCCGACAGGGGGCTTAAGTCAGCCCCAGCATTTT
CASRPTGGLSQPQHF
>.|TRBV15|.|TRBJ1-1
TGTGCCACCAGCAGAGATCAAACACGGACTGAAGCTTTCTTT
CATSRDQTRTEAFF